Relative to its sample, the clone carrying this TCR beta chain is medium-sized. Its antigen is as yet unknown. The data were taken from a study of circulating CD8 cells and anti-PD-1 response in melanoma. Background on the study: Non-responders showed stable or progressive disease; responders showed complete or partial response. Regarding the study as a whole: Clonotype sharing was highest between DPOS and TIGIT subsets. No tumor material was available, so peptide assays assessed reactivity.

Sorting of live CD3+CD8+TCRalphabeta+ cells by PD-1 and/or TIGIT gave four subsets. The QIAseq Immune Repertoire TCR panel built the libraries from roughly 15 ng of total RNA. TCRdb recomputed calls from the reads with MiXCR, one row per CDR3 protein. The table lists roughly 550 distinct CDR3 sequences, about 6% of them singletons. Germline CDR1 and CDR2: MDHEN and SYDVKM. CDR3 length equals 15 residues. The trim removed 4 bases at V and 3 bases at J, leaving 7 bases unmatched. This clonotype originated in a human donor with melanoma. The starting material was CD8+ T cells from PBMCs, obtained at baseline or after one month of anti-PD-1 therapy (not recorded which). The chain has TRBV28 and TRBJ2-7, with 9 positions matching TRBD2. For the CDR3, the DNA is TGTGCCAGCAGTTCCCTCGCTAGCGGGATCTACGAGCAGTACTTC. The encoded protein is CASSSLASGIYEQYF.